Shown below are 31 T cell receptor beta chains from a single sample sequenced in a study of cytomegalovirus exposure and HLA in healthy donors. Use of 60 Vbeta and 13 Jbeta primers characterized the PCR. The table came from immunoSEQ multiplex PCR; TCRdb's copy has only in-frame clones and leaves some out. The profile shows roughly 100,000 clones, just over 75% of them singletons. Material: PBMCs. These receptors were collected from a man aged 35-49 years in good health and CMV-seropositive.

This clone has a single count. This rearrangement joins TRBV6-5 to TRBJ1-6; perhaps TRBD1 as D (6 bases). The CDR3 runs to 16 residues. V lost 0 bases and J lost 0, with 6 bases in between. Germline V gene data show CDR1 as MNHEY and CDR2 as SVGAGI. DNA of the CDR3: TGTGCCAGCAGTTACTCGGACAGCTCCTATAATTCACCCCTCCACTTT. Amino acid sequence: CASSYSDSSYNSPLHF.

The J gene is TRBJ2-7, the V gene TRBV7-2; TRBD2 matches 10 bases. This CDR3 spans 16 amino acids. Trimming at V came to 5 bases and at J to 5 bases, leaving 12 bases not matched to a gene. Germline loops: CDR1 SGHTA, CDR2 FQGNSA. The CDR3 region is CASSLQVSGRVHEQYF. The CDR3 DNA is TGTGCCAGCAGCCTCCAGGTGAGCGGGAGGGTGCACGAGCAGTACTTC.

About this clone itself: A junction end diverges from the germline sequence, so it may reflect a read error. V and J are TRBV15 and TRBJ2-1, with D perhaps TRBD2 (6 bases). The length of the CDR3 is 12 residues. Germline V gene lookup returns CDR1 LNHNV and CDR2 YYDKDF (reference sequence). DNA of the CDR3: TGTGCCACCAGCAGAGATCACGGGGGTGCGCTCTTC. Its translation: CATSRDHGGALF.

This clone was observed a few times. V and J are TRBV27 and TRBJ1-1; TRBD1 matches 8 bases. The V gene's germline CDR1 is MNHEY and CDR2 SMNVEV (reference sequence). This CDR3 has 13 residues. Trimming at V came to 3 bases and at J to 10 bases, leaving 7 bases not matched to a gene. CDR3 amino acids: CASSFGQGLLAFF. The CDR3 DNA is TGTGCCAGCAGTTTCGGACAGGGCTTGTTAGCTTTCTTT.

The V and J genes are TRBV9 and TRBJ1-2, with TRBD1 matching over 8 bases. The junction had 5 bases not matched to a gene; V was cut back by 3 bases and J by 4 bases. The CDR3 consists of 14 residues. Germline CDR1 and CDR2: SGDLS and YYNGEE. This CDR3 reads CASSARGRSYGYTF. The CDR3 coding sequence is TGTGCCAGCAGCGCCAGGGGGCGCAGCTATGGCTACACCTTC.

The genes are TRBV7-8 and TRBJ2-2; no clear D. The CDR3 is 14 amino acids. The germline V gene encodes CDR1 SGHVS and CDR2 FQNEAQ. V was trimmed by 2 bases and J by 8 bases, leaving 12 bases between them. In DNA form, the CDR3 reads TGTGCCAGCAGCTTATTATCGCCCGGGGGGGAGCTGTTTTTT. This gives the protein CASSLLSPGGELFF. Supplemented by reference TRBV7-8 and TRBJ2-2, the full variable domain reads GAGVSQSPRYKVAKRGQDVALRCDPISGHVSLFWYQQALGQGPEFLTYFQNEAQLDKSGLPSDRFFAERPEGSVSTLKIQRTQQEDSAVYLCASSLLSPGGELFFGEGSRLTVL.

V gene TRBV18 combines with J gene TRBJ2-7; D may be TRBD1 (6 bases). Trimming left V 6 bases short and J 3 bases short, with 18 bases between. The CDR3 contains 15 residues. Germline CDR1 and CDR2: KGHSH and LQKENI. CDR3: CASSGYAGTNYEQYF. DNA for the CDR3: TGTGCCAGCTCCGGGTATGCCGGGACAAACTACGAGCAGTACTTC.

This chain uses TRBV7-2 with TRBJ2-5; weak D call: TRBD2 (5 bases). The J call is in doubt because the DNA end fits TRBJ2-7 better. This CDR3 spans 12 amino acids. Germline-derived CDR1 and CDR2 are SGHTA and FQGNSA. CDR3 loop: CASSPGYYEQYF. The CDR3 DNA reads TGTGCCAGCAGCCCGGGGTACTACGAGCAGTACTTC.

The chain joins TRBV5-1 to TRBJ2-1; 10 bases are a match to TRBD2. This CDR3 is 17 amino acids long. Germline CDR1 SGHRS, CDR2 YFSETQ. The ends lost 4 bases at V and 3 bases at J; junction bases unmatched: 10. For the CDR3, the DNA is TGCGCCAGCAGCAGCTCGGGACTAGCGAGGAACTACAATGAGCAGTTCTTC. Residues: CASSSSGLARNYNEQFF.

The V call is TRBV4-2, the J call TRBJ2-3; 11 bases align to TRBD2. This CDR3 spans 20 amino acids. The J segment lost 8 bases and the V segment lost 3 bases, leaving 22 bases of the junction unmatched. The germline V gene has CDR1 LGHNA and CDR2 YNFKEQ. CDR3 coding DNA: TGTGCCAGCAGCCAGGTCCGCGTGACTAGCGGGAAGTCCTCCTGGGTTACGCAGTATTTT. The encoded protein is CASSQVRVTSGKSSWVTQYF.

CDR3 DNA: TGTGCCAGTAGTGCATATAGAGGATACGCCTACGAGCAGTACTTC. Protein product: CASSAYRGYAYEQYF. The rearrangement uses TRBV19 and TRBJ2-7; D gene ambiguous. V was pared by 5 bases and J by 2 bases, with 16 bases between. The CDR3 is 15 residues long. Germline V CDR1 and CDR2: LNHDA, SQIVND (reference sequence).

This chain uses TRBV27 with TRBJ2-2; TRBD2 is a possible D gene (5 bases). Germline V CDR1 and CDR2: MNHEY, SMNVEV (reference sequence). This CDR3 is 13 amino acids long. Trimming removed 1 base at V and 5 bases at J, with 5 bases between. Here the CDR3 reads CASSLWRTGELFF. The CDR3 region has the DNA TGTGCCAGCAGTTTATGGAGGACCGGGGAGCTGTTTTTT.

Details on this clone: Lacking the conserved final phenylalanine or tryptophan, this CDR3 likely reflects a read error. The V call is TRBV7-8, the J call TRBJ1-2; 8 bases map to TRBD1. The CDR3 contains 14 residues. Germline CDR1 and CDR2: SGHVS and FQNEAQ. Trimming cost V 5 bases and J 8 bases; bases outside gene matches: 10. The CDR3 nucleotides are TGTGCCAGCAGCACAAGGACAGGGTTGGACGGCTACACCCTC. Protein product: CASSTRTGLDGYTL.

The rearrangement joins TRBV11-2 to TRBJ1-4, with 11 bases fitting TRBD1. The trim removed 5 bases at V and 12 bases at J, leaving 11 bases unmatched. The CDR3 has 15 residues. Germline-derived CDR1 and CDR2 are SGHAT and FQNNGV. The CDR3 coding sequence is TGTGCCAGCAGCCTACCCGGGACAGGGGGTGGAGAACTGTTTTTT. Protein product: CASSLPGTGGGELFF.

The genes are TRBV13 and TRBJ2-1; maybe TRBD1 (5 bases). The CDR3 runs 15 residues. Trimming stripped 1 base from V and 7 bases from J, with 14 bases between. Germline values: CDR1 PRHDT, CDR2 FYEKMQ (reference sequence). The DNA of the CDR3 is TGTGCCAGCAGCTTAGAGGCGGACCGACAGAATGAGCAGTTCTTC. It is translated as CASSLEADRQNEQFF.

The chain uses TRBV7-9 and TRBJ2-3; perhaps TRBD2 as D (5 bases). Trimming stripped 5 bases from V and 4 bases from J, with 16 bases between. CDR3 length equals 15 residues. CDR1 and CDR2 (germline): SEHNR, FQNEAQ (reference sequence). CDR3 nucleotides: TGTGCCAGCAGCCCCTTAGTTGGGAGTGCAGATACGCAGTATTTT. Its translation is CASSPLVGSADTQYF.

This CDR3 reads CASSALGLAGGEQYF. CDR3 in DNA: TGTGCCAGCAGCGCCCTGGGACTAGCGGGCGGGGAGCAGTACTTC. The chain combines TRBV9 with TRBJ2-7, with TRBD2 matching over 12 bases. V lost 3 bases, J lost 7 bases, and 8 bases stayed unmatched. The CDR3 is 15 amino acids. Germline CDR1 is SGDLS and CDR2 is YYNGEE.

There are a few counts of this clone. At one of its ends the junction is not consistent with the germline gene, which may arise from a read error. This chain connects TRBV7-7 to TRBJ2-1, with 9 bases lining up with TRBD1. CDR3 length equals 16 residues. The germline gives CDR1 SSHAT, CDR2 FNYEAQ (reference sequence). This chain's CDR3 is CASSLMPTGGSDEQFF. The DNA of the CDR3 is TGTGCTAGCAGCTTAATGCCGACAGGGGGGAGCGATGAGCAGTTCTTC.

The rearrangement uses TRBV6-1 and TRBJ1-5; TRBD1 matches 7 bases. CDR3 length equals 15 residues. V was pared by 0 bases and J by 3 bases, with 2 bases of the junction left unmatched. Germline-derived CDR1 and CDR2 are MNHNS and SASEGT. In nucleotides, the CDR3 is TGTGCCAGCAGTGAAGCGACAGGGTCCAATCAGCCCCAGCATTTT. Translated, it gives CASSEATGSNQPQHF.

This rearrangement joins TRBV6-5 to TRBJ2-4; D is perhaps TRBD1 (5 bases). CDR3 size: 14 residues. The germline V gene encodes CDR1 MNHEY and CDR2 SVGAGI. Trimming shortened V by 6 bases and J by 7 bases, and 16 bases separated the two germline ends. The CDR3 DNA reads TGTGCCAGCAGGAAGCAGGGATTTGAGAACATTCAGTACTTC. Encoded protein: CASRKQGFENIQYF.

This clone came up once. The gene calls are TRBV6-5 and TRBJ2-3; perhaps TRBD1 as D (5 bases). Germline V gives CDR1 MNHEY, CDR2 SVGAGI. The CDR3 loop spans 14 amino acids. Trimming cost V 1 base and J 5 bases, with 10 bases left between them. The CDR3 region has the DNA TGTGCCAGCAGTTACTTTGGGGCAGGAGATACGCAGTATTTT. Encoded protein: CASSYFGAGDTQYF.

This rearrangement joins TRBV18 to TRBJ2-5, with D hard to call. The length of the CDR3 is 13 residues. The V end was cut by 3 bases, the J end by 1 base, with 6 bases between. Germline CDR1 KGHSH, CDR2 LQKENI. This CDR3 reads CASSPYSQETQYF. The CDR3 region has the DNA TGTGCCAGCTCACCCTACAGCCAAGAGACCCAGTACTTC.

The CDR3 sequence is CASSLEDGLGYTF. CDR3 in DNA: TGTGCCAGCAGCTTAGAAGACGGACTCGGCTACACCTTC. The chain has TRBV11-2 and TRBJ1-2, with D uncertain. This CDR3 spans 13 amino acids. The V gene lost 0 bases and the J gene lost 8 bases, with 10 bases spanning the gap. Germline CDR1 and CDR2: SGHAT and FQNNGV.

V is TRBV4-2 and J is TRBJ2-7; 10 positions agree with TRBD2. This CDR3 is built from 16 residues. Germline V gives CDR1 LGHNA, CDR2 YNFKEQ. The trim removed 0 bases at V and 2 bases at J, leaving 4 bases unmatched. CDR3 sequence: CASSQDLAGAPYEQYF. The CDR3 region has the DNA TGTGCCAGCAGCCAAGACCTAGCGGGAGCGCCCTACGAGCAGTACTTC.

The rearrangement links TRBV5-4 to TRBJ2-7, with 10 bases that match TRBD2. From germline, CDR1 is SGHNT and CDR2 YYREEE (reference sequence). This CDR3 contains 16 residues. Unmatched junction bases numbered 5, after V lost 0 bases and J lost 2 bases. DNA of the CDR3: TGTGCCAGCAGCTTGGGTACTAGCGGGACCCCCTACGAGCAGTACTTC. Residues: CASSLGTSGTPYEQYF.

The J gene is TRBJ2-1, the V gene TRBV27, with a tentative D call TRBD1 (7 bases). Germline V gene lookup returns CDR1 MNHEY and CDR2 SMNVEV (reference sequence). Trimming removed 7 bases from V and 4 bases from J, with 20 bases in between. There are 16 residues in the CDR3. The CDR3 here is CASNRGTVVVYNEQFF. The CDR3 coding sequence is TGTGCCAGCAATCGGGGGACAGTAGTAGTATACAATGAGCAGTTCTTC.

This chain joins TRBV18 and TRBJ2-4; D perhaps matches TRBD1 (6 bases). The germline gives CDR1 KGHSH, CDR2 LQKENI. V gave up 3 bases and J gave up 3 bases, with 15 bases separating them. This CDR3 has 16 amino acids. This CDR3 reads CASSPETGFGKNIQYF. The CDR3 region has the DNA TGTGCCAGCTCACCCGAAACAGGGTTTGGCAAAAACATTCAGTACTTC.

This chain connects TRBV18 to TRBJ2-1, with TRBD2 identical over 11 bases. Trimming cost V 0 bases and J 9 bases; bases outside gene matches: 1. Germline-derived CDR1 and CDR2 are KGHSH and LQKENI. CDR3 length: 14 residues. The CDR3 DNA reads as TGTGCCAGCTCACCACCTAGCGGGAGGGGTGAGCAGTTCTTC. Its translation: CASSPPSGRGEQFF.

V gene TRBV19 combines with J gene TRBJ2-2, with 14 bases identical to TRBD2. Germline CDR1 is LNHDA and CDR2 is SQIVND (reference sequence). CDR3 length: 17 residues. The V segment lost 5 bases and the J segment 4 bases; nucleotides outside the gene matches: 6. The CDR3 DNA follows: TGTGCCAGTAGTCCCGGACTAGCGGGAGGACTCACCGGGGAGCTGTTTTTT. Residues: CASSPGLAGGLTGELFF.

V gene TRBV30 combines with J gene TRBJ1-6; D unclear. V lost 4 bases and J 0 bases, leaving 7 bases between the germline ends. The CDR3 has 14 residues. The V gene's germline CDR1 is GTSNPN and CDR2 SVGIG (reference sequence). The CDR3 sequence: CAWMESSYNSPLHF. In DNA, the CDR3 is TGTGCCTGGATGGAGAGCTCCTATAATTCACCCCTCCACTTT. The variable domain in full, with the rest retrieved from reference TRBV30 and TRBJ1-6, is SQTIHQWPATLVQPVGSPLSLECTVEGTSNPNLYWYRQAAGRGLQLLFYSVGIGQISSEVPQNLSASRPQDRQFILSSKKLLLSDSGFYLCAWMESSYNSPLHFGNGTRLTVT.

The chain couples TRBV5-6 to TRBJ1-3; unclear D gene. V was clipped by 0 bases and J by 4 bases, with 14 bases between them. The germline gives CDR1 SGHDT, CDR2 YYEEEE. The CDR3 length is 16 residues. The CDR3 sequence is CASSLGRAGSGNTIYF. The CDR3 DNA sequence: TGTGCCAGCAGCTTGGGGAGGGCGGGATCCGGAAACACCATATATTTT.